This T cell receptor (beta chain) was recovered during a study of siplizumab effects on memory and regulatory T cells. There are 14 residues in the CDR3. Per the germline V gene, CDR1 is SEHNR and CDR2 is FQNEAQ (reference sequence). Trimming shortened V by 5 bases and J by 4 bases, and 14 bases separated the two germline ends. Data came from immunoSEQ multiplex PCR; TCRdb stores just in-frame clones and leaves some out. The sample lists 50,000 to 75,000 clones; 79% were seen once. The V and J genes are TRBV7-9 and TRBJ2-5; D gene uncertain. The sample was memory CD4+ T cells sorted from blood. The origin of this receptor is a human donor in good health. The CDR3 DNA follows: TGTGCCAGCAGCCCTTTACAATCCTCAGAGACCCAGTACTTC. Protein: CASSPLQSSETQYF.